The subject of this entry is one TCR beta chain. Its specificity is not known. This entry is derived from a study of T cell responses to AZD1222 COVID-19 vaccine. The assay was immunoSEQ multiplex PCR, and TCRdb's table has in-frame clones only and misses some. The sample yields over 95,000 clones, approximately 88% seen once. Germline-derived CDR1 and CDR2 are SGHNT and YYREEE (reference sequence). The CDR3 is made up of 14 amino acids. Trimming removed 4 bases at V and 4 bases at J, with 14 bases between. Study conclusions and caveats: The study found vaccine-associated CD4 TCRs spanning spike, dominant at 160-218 and 743-854.

The chain has TRBV5-4 and TRBJ2-5; weak D call: TRBD2 (7 bases). Sequences were derived from peripheral blood, sampled 28 days after the second AZD1222 dose. The sequence was collected from an adult who received the AZD1222 COVID-19 vaccine. The CDR3 loop reads CASSSAGGPETQYF. The CDR3 nucleotides are TGTGCCAGCAGCAGTGCCGGGGGGCCAGAGACCCAGTACTTC.